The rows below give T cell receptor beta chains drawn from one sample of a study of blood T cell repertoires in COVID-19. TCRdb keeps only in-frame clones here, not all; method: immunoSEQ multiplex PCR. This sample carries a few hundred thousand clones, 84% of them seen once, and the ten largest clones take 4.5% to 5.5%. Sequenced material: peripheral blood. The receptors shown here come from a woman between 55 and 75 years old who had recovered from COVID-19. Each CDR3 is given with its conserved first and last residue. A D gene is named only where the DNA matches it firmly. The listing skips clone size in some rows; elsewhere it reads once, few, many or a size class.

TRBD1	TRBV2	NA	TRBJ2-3	TGTGCCAGCAGTGAAGGACAGGGTTTGGATACGCAGTATTTT	CASSEGQGLDTQYF
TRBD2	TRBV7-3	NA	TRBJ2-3	TGTGCCAGCAGCTTAACGGGCAGCGGGGGGTCTGAGACGCAGTATTTT	CASSLTGSGGSETQYF
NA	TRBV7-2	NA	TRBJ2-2	TGTGCCAGCAGCTTAGGACTGAGGGAGAACACCGGGGAGCTGTTTTTT	CASSLGLRENTGELFF
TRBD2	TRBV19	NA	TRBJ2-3	TGTGCCAGTGGGGCGACTAGCGGGGGGTACACAGATACGCAGTATTTT	CASGATSGGYTDTQYF
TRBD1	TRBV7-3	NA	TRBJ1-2	TGTGCCAGCAGCAACAGGACAGGCGTAGGCTACACCTTC	CASSNRTGVGYTF
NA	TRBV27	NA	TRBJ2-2	TGTGCCAGCAGGCCCACAGGGACCGGGGAGCTGTTTTTT	CASRPTGTGELFF
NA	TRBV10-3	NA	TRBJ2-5	TGTGCCATCAGTGAGGTGGCGGGGGAGACCCAGTACTTC	CAISEVAGETQYF
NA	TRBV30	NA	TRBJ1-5	TGTGCCTGGAGTTCCGGCGGTCAGCCCCAGCATTTT	CAWSSGGQPQHF
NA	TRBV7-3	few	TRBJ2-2	TGTGCCAGCAGCTCAGGACAGATCAGCGGGGAGCTGTTTTTT	CASSSGQISGELFF
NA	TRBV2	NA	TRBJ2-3	TGTGCCAGCAGTGGAACGAGAGATACGCAGTATTTT	CASSGTRDTQYF
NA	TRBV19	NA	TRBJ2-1	TGTGCCAGTAGTACCGTTGCGGGGCAGTTCTTC	CASSTVAGQFF
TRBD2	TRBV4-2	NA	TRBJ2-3	TGTGCCAGCAGCCAAGAGGCTGTAGCGGGTGGTCTTAGTAGGCCAGATACGCAGTATTTT	CASSQEAVAGGLSRPDTQYF
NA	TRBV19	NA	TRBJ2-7	TGTGCCAGTAGTATAGACCGGGACACAACCTACGAGCAGTACTTC	CASSIDRDTTYEQYF
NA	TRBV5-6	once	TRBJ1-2	TGTGCCAGCAGCTCCTACAGGGAAGATGGCTATGGCTACACCTTC	CASSSYREDGYGYTF
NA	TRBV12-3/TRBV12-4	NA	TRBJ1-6	TGTGCCAGCAGACAGGGAGACTCACCCCTCCACTTT	CASRQGDSPLHF
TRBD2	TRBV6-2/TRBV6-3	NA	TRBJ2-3	TGTGCCAGCAGCGGAACTAGCGGGGTGGAAGATACGCAGTATTTT	CASSGTSGVEDTQYF
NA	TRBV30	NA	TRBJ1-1	TGTGCCTGGAGAAACAGGGTCACTGAAGCTTTCTTT	CAWRNRVTEAFF
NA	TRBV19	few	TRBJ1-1	TGTGCCAGTAACGTGGGGGCCGTTCGGGGCACTGAAGCTTTCTTT	CASNVGAVRGTEAFF
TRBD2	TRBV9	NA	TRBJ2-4	TGTGCCAGCAGCGTTACTAGCGTTGGGAACATTCAGTACTTC	CASSVTSVGNIQYF
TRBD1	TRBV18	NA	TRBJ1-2	TGTGCCAGCTCACCAGCTTCTCCGGACAGGGCGGTCCTCTACACCTTC	CASSPASPDRAVLYTF
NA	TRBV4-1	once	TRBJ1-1	TGCGCCAGCAGCCAAACCGCTCGGGGGGGCACTGAAGCTTTCTTT	CASSQTARGGTEAFF
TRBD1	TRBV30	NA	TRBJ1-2	TGTGCCTGGAGCCGGGACAGGGGAGGCTATGGCTACACCTTC	CAWSRDRGGYGYTF
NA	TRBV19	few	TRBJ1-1	TGTGCCAGTAGCCCGGGGACTGAAGCTTTCTTT	CASSPGTEAFF
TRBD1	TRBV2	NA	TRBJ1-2	TGTGCCAGCAGCCCAGCTCGACAGGGGGCGGTTTATGGCTACACCTTC	CASSPARQGAVYGYTF
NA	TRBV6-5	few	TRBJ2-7	TGTGCCAGCAGTTACTCGATCGGAGGATACGAGCAGTACTTC	CASSYSIGGYEQYF
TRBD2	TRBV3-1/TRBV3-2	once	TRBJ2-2	TGTGCCAGCAGCCAAGACACGCGGGGGTCAGTCGGGGAGCTGTTTTTT	CASSQDTRGSVGELFF
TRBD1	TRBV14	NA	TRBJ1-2	TGTGCCAGCAGCCATGATCATTTGGACAGGGACTATGGCTACACCTTC	CASSHDHLDRDYGYTF
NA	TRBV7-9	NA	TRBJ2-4	TGTGCCAGCAGCGACCGGGGGACAGAAGACATTCAGTACTTC	CASSDRGTEDIQYF
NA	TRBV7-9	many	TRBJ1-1	TGTGCCAGCAGCTTAGATATGAACACTGAAGCTTTCTTT	CASSLDMNTEAFF
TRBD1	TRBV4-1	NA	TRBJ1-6	TGCGCCAGCAGCCGAACAGTTCCGACAGGGGTTAATTCACCCCTCCACTTT	CASSRTVPTGVNSPLHF
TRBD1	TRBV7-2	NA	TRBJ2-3	TGTGCCAGCAGCTTAGTAAGGGGGACAGGGGGTTTCAGCACAGATACGCAGTATTTT	CASSLVRGTGGFSTDTQYF
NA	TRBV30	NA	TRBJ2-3	TGTGCCTGGAGTGTACGCGGGGGCTTCACAGATACGCAGTATTTT	CAWSVRGGFTDTQYF
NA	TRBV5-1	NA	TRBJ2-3	TGCGCCAGCAGCTTGTTCGAGGGAGGACTCCCAGCAAGCGATACGCAGTATTTT	CASSLFEGGLPASDTQYF
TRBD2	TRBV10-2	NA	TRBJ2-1	TGCGCCAGCAGCGGCGGGACTAGCGGAAACAATGAGCAGTTCTTC	CASSGGTSGNNEQFF
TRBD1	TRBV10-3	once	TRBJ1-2	TGTGCCATCAGAGGGACAGGGGGCATGAACTATGGCTACACCTTC	CAIRGTGGMNYGYTF
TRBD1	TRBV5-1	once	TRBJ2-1	TGCGCCAGCAGCTTGGGGACAGGGGGTAATGAGCAGTTCTTC	CASSLGTGGNEQFF
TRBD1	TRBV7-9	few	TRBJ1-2	TGTGCCAGCAGCTTAGTTTCCTACAGGGGGAAGTATGGCTACACCTTC	CASSLVSYRGKYGYTF
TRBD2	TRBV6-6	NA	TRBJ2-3	TGTGCCAGCAGTCAACCCTTCCGTGCGGGGGGGAGGGATACGCAGTATTTT	CASSQPFRAGGRDTQYF
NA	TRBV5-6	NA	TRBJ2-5	TGTGCCAGCAGCTTGGTCCCGAGCGAGACCCAGTACTTC	CASSLVPSETQYF
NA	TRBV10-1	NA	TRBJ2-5	TGCGCCAGCAGTATGACAGCAAAAGAGACCCAGTACTTC	CASSMTAKETQYF
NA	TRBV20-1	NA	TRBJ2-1	TGCAGTGCTAGCTATAATGAGCAGTTCTTC	CSASYNEQFF
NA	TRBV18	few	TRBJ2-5	TGTGCCAGCTCACCACCGTCGGGGCAGGGGCAAGAGACCCAGTACTTC	CASSPPSGQGQETQYF
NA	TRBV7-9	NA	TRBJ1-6	TGTGCCAGCAGCCCCCCCGGGACACCAAATTCACCCCTCCACTTT	CASSPPGTPNSPLHF